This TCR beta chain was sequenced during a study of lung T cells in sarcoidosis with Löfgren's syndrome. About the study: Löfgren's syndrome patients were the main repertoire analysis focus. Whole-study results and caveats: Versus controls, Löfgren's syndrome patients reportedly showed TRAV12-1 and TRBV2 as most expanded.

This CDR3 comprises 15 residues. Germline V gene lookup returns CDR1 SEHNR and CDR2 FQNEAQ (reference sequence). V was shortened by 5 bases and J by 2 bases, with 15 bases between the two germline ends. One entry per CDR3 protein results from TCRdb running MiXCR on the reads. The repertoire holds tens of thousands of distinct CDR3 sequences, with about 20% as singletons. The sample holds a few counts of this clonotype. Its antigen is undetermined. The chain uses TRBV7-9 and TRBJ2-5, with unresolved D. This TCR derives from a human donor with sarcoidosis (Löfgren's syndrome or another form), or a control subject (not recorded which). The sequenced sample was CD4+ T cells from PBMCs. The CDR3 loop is CASSPGQILQETQYF. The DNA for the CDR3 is TGTGCCAGCAGCCCTGGGCAGATCCTACAAGAGACCCAGTACTTC.